A selection of T cell receptor beta chains follows, all from one sample in a study of blood T cell repertoires in COVID-19. The data were produced by immunoSEQ multiplex PCR, yet TCRdb's version contains in-frame clones alone and is incomplete. This table holds around 59,000 clones, around four fifths found once. Sequenced input: peripheral blood. Receptors originate from an older man with acute or convalescent COVID-19. CDR3s include the opening cysteine and the closing phenylalanine or tryptophan. Fields, in order: clone size, V gene, D gene, J gene, CDR3 DNA, CDR3 protein. D genes are given only for firm matches. Clone size is not always given. Where it is, it says once, few, many or a class for expanded clones.

abundance: .; v_gene: TRBV30; d_gene: .; j_gene: TRBJ1-1; CDR3nt: TGTGCCTGGAGTGTACAAGGAGACCTTCGAGCTTTCTTT; CDR3aa: CAWSVQGDLRAFF
abundance: .; v_gene: TRBV5-1; d_gene: .; j_gene: TRBJ2-3; CDR3nt: TGCGCCAGCAGCTTGGAGCGGGGCACAGATACGCAGTATTTT; CDR3aa: CASSLERGTDTQYF
abundance: medium-sized; v_gene: TRBV5-1; d_gene: TRBD2; j_gene: TRBJ2-3; CDR3nt: TGCGCCAGCAGCTTGGAGCCTAAGGGGCTAGCGGGAGCAGATACGCAGTATTTT; CDR3aa: CASSLEPKGLAGADTQYF
abundance: medium-sized; v_gene: TRBV7-6; d_gene: .; j_gene: TRBJ2-1; CDR3nt: TGTGCCAGCAGCCCCCGCCCTAAGTCCTACAATGAGCAGTTCTTC; CDR3aa: CASSPRPKSYNEQFF
abundance: .; v_gene: TRBV19; d_gene: .; j_gene: TRBJ1-2; CDR3nt: TGTGCCAGTAGAGTTCGGAGGGCCTCTGGCTACACCTTC; CDR3aa: CASRVRRASGYTF
abundance: .; v_gene: TRBV5-5; d_gene: TRBD1; j_gene: TRBJ1-2; CDR3nt: TGTGCCAGCAGCTTCACAGGGGGTGGCTACACCTTC; CDR3aa: CASSFTGGGYTF
abundance: few; v_gene: TRBV5-1; d_gene: TRBD1; j_gene: TRBJ1-5; CDR3nt: TGCGCCAGCAGCTTGGGAACAGGGGACATGGGGTCCCAGCATTTT; CDR3aa: CASSLGTGDMGSQHF
abundance: .; v_gene: TRBV28; d_gene: .; j_gene: TRBJ2-1; CDR3nt: TGTGCCAGCAGTTTCCCCCTTAAGGGGGAGGGTTCTGATGAGCAGTTCTTC; CDR3aa: CASSFPLKGEGSDEQFF
abundance: .; v_gene: TRBV7-8; d_gene: .; j_gene: TRBJ2-3; CDR3nt: TGTGCCAGCAGCCCGTGGAACAGGGATCGGATTAGGGCAGATACGCAGTATTTT; CDR3aa: CASSPWNRDRIRADTQYF
abundance: many; v_gene: TRBV9; d_gene: .; j_gene: TRBJ2-5; CDR3nt: TGTGCCAGCAGCGTAGACGGGAGTGGCCAAGAGACCCAGTACTTC; CDR3aa: CASSVDGSGQETQYF
abundance: .; v_gene: TRBV19; d_gene: TRBD1; j_gene: TRBJ1-4; CDR3nt: TGTGCCAGTAGTATAGTCCGGACAGGGGATGAAAAACTGTTTTTT; CDR3aa: CASSIVRTGDEKLFF
abundance: .; v_gene: TRBV12-3/TRBV12-4; d_gene: TRBD2; j_gene: TRBJ2-1; CDR3nt: TGTGCCAGCAGTCCCGGGAGGGAGCAGTTCTTC; CDR3aa: CASSPGREQFF
abundance: .; v_gene: TRBV2; d_gene: TRBD1; j_gene: TRBJ1-5; CDR3nt: TGTGCCAGCGGGGGGACAGGGGGCCGTCAGCCCCAGCATTTT; CDR3aa: CASGGTGGRQPQHF
abundance: .; v_gene: TRBV19; d_gene: .; j_gene: TRBJ1-3; CDR3nt: TGTGCCAGTTCGAGGGAGCACTCTGGAAACACCATATATTTT; CDR3aa: CASSREHSGNTIYF
abundance: .; v_gene: TRBV12-5; d_gene: .; j_gene: TRBJ2-1; CDR3nt: TGTGCTAGTGGTTTGCGACCCCTTTTAGGGGCGGGGAGCTCCTACAATGAGCAGTTCTTC; CDR3aa: CASGLRPLLGAGSSYNEQFF
abundance: .; v_gene: TRBV5-1; d_gene: .; j_gene: TRBJ2-2; CDR3nt: TGCGCCAGCAGCTTCGGTAGCGCTAACACCGGGGAGCTGTTTTTT; CDR3aa: CASSFGSANTGELFF
abundance: .; v_gene: TRBV28; d_gene: TRBD1; j_gene: TRBJ1-4; CDR3nt: TGTGCCAGCGGCCGACAGGGTGGTGGGGCTAATGAAAAACTGTTTTTT; CDR3aa: CASGRQGGGANEKLFF
abundance: .; v_gene: TRBV10-3; d_gene: TRBD1; j_gene: TRBJ1-5; CDR3nt: TGTGCCATCAGCGGGACAGGGGAGGGACAGCCCCAGCATTTT; CDR3aa: CAISGTGEGQPQHF
abundance: .; v_gene: TRBV19; d_gene: .; j_gene: TRBJ1-4; CDR3nt: TGTGCCAGTAATCGGGGGGCGGGGGGGAAACTGTTTTTT; CDR3aa: CASNRGAGGKLFF
abundance: .; v_gene: TRBV14; d_gene: .; j_gene: TRBJ1-6; CDR3nt: TGTGCCAGCAGCCATCCAGGGAATTCACCCCTCCACTTT; CDR3aa: CASSHPGNSPLHF
abundance: .; v_gene: TRBV19; d_gene: TRBD1; j_gene: TRBJ2-2; CDR3nt: TGTGCCAGTAGTATGCGGGACAGGGGTAGCACCGGGGAGCTGTTTTTT; CDR3aa: CASSMRDRGSTGELFF
abundance: few; v_gene: TRBV6-5; d_gene: .; j_gene: TRBJ1-1; CDR3nt: TGTGCCAGCAGCATTAACATGAACACTGAAGCTTTCTTT; CDR3aa: CASSINMNTEAFF
abundance: .; v_gene: TRBV6-5; d_gene: .; j_gene: TRBJ1-1; CDR3nt: TGTGCCGTGATGGGGACAATGAACACTGAAGCTTTCTTT; CDR3aa: CAVMGTMNTEAFF
abundance: .; v_gene: TRBV20-1; d_gene: .; j_gene: TRBJ2-1; CDR3nt: TGCAGTGCTAGTTCCGGGTCGGATGAGCAGTTCTTC; CDR3aa: CSASSGSDEQFF
abundance: .; v_gene: TRBV9; d_gene: TRBD2; j_gene: TRBJ2-3; CDR3nt: TGTGCCAGCAGCGTATCTTTGGGGGGGTGGTCAGATACGCAGTATTTT; CDR3aa: CASSVSLGGWSDTQYF
abundance: .; v_gene: TRBV6-6; d_gene: .; j_gene: TRBJ2-5; CDR3nt: TGTGCCAGCAGCCGCGGCGAGACCCAGTACTTC; CDR3aa: CASSRGETQYF
abundance: .; v_gene: TRBV9; d_gene: TRBD1; j_gene: TRBJ1-6; CDR3nt: TGTGCCAGCAGCTGGGACAGGGCCTATTCACCCCTCCACTTT; CDR3aa: CASSWDRAYSPLHF
abundance: .; v_gene: TRBV5-1; d_gene: .; j_gene: TRBJ1-1; CDR3nt: TGCGCCAGCAGCCCGGGACACCCTAAGGAAGCTTTCTTT; CDR3aa: CASSPGHPKEAFF
abundance: .; v_gene: TRBV2; d_gene: .; j_gene: TRBJ1-5; CDR3nt: TGTGCCAGCAGTGTGACAGTTAATCAGCCCCAGCATTTT; CDR3aa: CASSVTVNQPQHF
abundance: .; v_gene: TRBV11-2; d_gene: .; j_gene: TRBJ1-1; CDR3nt: TGTGCCAGCAGCTCGCGGGCCATGAACACTGAAGCTTTCTTT; CDR3aa: CASSSRAMNTEAFF
abundance: .; v_gene: TRBV12-3/TRBV12-4; d_gene: .; j_gene: TRBJ1-2; CDR3nt: TGTGCCAGCAGCTTTGCGGCAAACTATGGCTACACCTTC; CDR3aa: CASSFAANYGYTF
abundance: once; v_gene: TRBV9; d_gene: .; j_gene: TRBJ2-3; CDR3nt: TGTGCCAGCAGCAAAGGGGGGGGACCAGATACGCAGTATTTT; CDR3aa: CASSKGGGPDTQYF
abundance: .; v_gene: TRBV19; d_gene: TRBD1; j_gene: TRBJ1-3; CDR3nt: TGTGCCAGTACCCGAGACAGGGGCAGTGGAAACACCATATATTTT; CDR3aa: CASTRDRGSGNTIYF
abundance: once; v_gene: TRBV4-1; d_gene: .; j_gene: TRBJ1-1; CDR3nt: TGCGCCAGCAGCCAAGAGACTCAGAACCAAGCTTTCTTT; CDR3aa: CASSQETQNQAFF
abundance: few; v_gene: TRBV2; d_gene: TRBD2; j_gene: TRBJ2-1; CDR3nt: TGTGCCAGCAGTGCCGGACTAGCGGGGTACAATGAGCAGTTCTTC; CDR3aa: CASSAGLAGYNEQFF
abundance: few; v_gene: TRBV18; d_gene: TRBD2; j_gene: TRBJ2-1; CDR3nt: TGTGCCAGCTCACCACGAAGCGGGGGCTCCTACAATGAGCAGTTCTTC; CDR3aa: CASSPRSGGSYNEQFF
abundance: .; v_gene: TRBV7-2; d_gene: TRBD2; j_gene: TRBJ2-7; CDR3nt: TGTGCCAGCAGCTCCAGACTAGCGGAAAGGGCCGACGAGCAGTACTTC; CDR3aa: CASSSRLAERADEQYF
abundance: .; v_gene: TRBV27; d_gene: TRBD1; j_gene: TRBJ2-3; CDR3nt: TGTGCCAGCAGTTTAACTACAGGGGATGGAGATACGCAGTATTTT; CDR3aa: CASSLTTGDGDTQYF
abundance: .; v_gene: TRBV6-6; d_gene: .; j_gene: TRBJ2-3; CDR3nt: TGTGCCACCCTCTTTGGCTCAACAGATACGCAGTATTTT; CDR3aa: CATLFGSTDTQYF
abundance: few; v_gene: TRBV3-1/TRBV3-2; d_gene: .; j_gene: TRBJ1-5; CDR3nt: TGTGCCAGCAGCCAGGGGGAGGTTCAGCCCCAGCATTTT; CDR3aa: CASSQGEVQPQHF
abundance: many; v_gene: TRBV10-1; d_gene: .; j_gene: TRBJ1-5; CDR3nt: TGCGCCAGCGTAATCCCCCCAAGTAAGGGGCATCAGCCCCAGCATTTT; CDR3aa: CASVIPPSKGHQPQHF
abundance: .; v_gene: TRBV6-1; d_gene: TRBD1; j_gene: TRBJ1-6; CDR3nt: TGTGCCAGCAGTGCCGAATCGGGACAGAGCTCCTATAATTCACCCCTCCACTTT; CDR3aa: CASSAESGQSSYNSPLHF
abundance: .; v_gene: TRBV12-3/TRBV12-4; d_gene: .; j_gene: TRBJ1-1; CDR3nt: TGTGCCAGCAGTTTACAGGGATTCACTGAAGCTTTCTTT; CDR3aa: CASSLQGFTEAFF
abundance: .; v_gene: TRBV10-1; d_gene: TRBD2; j_gene: TRBJ2-1; CDR3nt: TGCGCCAGCAGTGTAGGTCTAGCGGGAGGTCCCGACAATGAGCAGTTCTTC; CDR3aa: CASSVGLAGGPDNEQFF
abundance: .; v_gene: TRBV30; d_gene: TRBD1; j_gene: TRBJ1-4; CDR3nt: TGTGCCTGGAGCCTTTTGGGACAGGGTCATGAAAAACTGTTTTTT; CDR3aa: CAWSLLGQGHEKLFF
abundance: .; v_gene: TRBV2; d_gene: TRBD2; j_gene: TRBJ2-4; CDR3nt: TGTGCCAGCAGTGAACGTTTAGCGGGGACATCCATTCAGTACTTC; CDR3aa: CASSERLAGTSIQYF
abundance: once; v_gene: TRBV27; d_gene: TRBD2; j_gene: TRBJ2-3; CDR3nt: TGTGCCAGCAGTCCTCTCGAGCGGGGGGGCACAGATACGCAGTATTTT; CDR3aa: CASSPLERGGTDTQYF
abundance: once; v_gene: TRBV29-1; d_gene: .; j_gene: TRBJ1-1; CDR3nt: TGCAGCGTAAGGGCAGGGCGCGCTGAAGCTTTCTTT; CDR3aa: CSVRAGRAEAFF
abundance: .; v_gene: TRBV3-1/TRBV3-2; d_gene: TRBD2; j_gene: TRBJ2-2; CDR3nt: TGTGCCAGCAGCCGACTAGCGGCGAACACCGGGGAGCTGTTTTTT; CDR3aa: CASSRLAANTGELFF
abundance: .; v_gene: TRBV3-1/TRBV3-2; d_gene: .; j_gene: TRBJ1-1; CDR3nt: TGTGCCAGCGCCAGAGGGACTGAAGCTTTCTTT; CDR3aa: CASARGTEAFF
abundance: .; v_gene: TRBV7-9; d_gene: .; j_gene: TRBJ1-1; CDR3nt: TGTGCCAGCACCCAAGGCGGGGGTCGCACTGAAGCTTTCTTT; CDR3aa: CASTQGGGRTEAFF
abundance: once; v_gene: TRBV19; d_gene: .; j_gene: TRBJ2-7; CDR3nt: TGTGCCAGTTCAAACACAGGGATTCTGCCCTACGAGCAGTACTTC; CDR3aa: CASSNTGILPYEQYF
abundance: .; v_gene: TRBV11-3; d_gene: .; j_gene: TRBJ1-3; CDR3nt: TGTGCCAGCAGCGCGCGGACTGGTTTCTCTGGAAACACCATATATTTT; CDR3aa: CASSARTGFSGNTIYF
abundance: .; v_gene: TRBV11-2; d_gene: .; j_gene: TRBJ2-7; CDR3nt: TGTGCCAGCAGCTTCACGGGAGAATCCTACGAGCAGTACTTC; CDR3aa: CASSFTGESYEQYF
abundance: .; v_gene: TRBV27; d_gene: TRBD1; j_gene: TRBJ1-1; CDR3nt: TGTGCCAGCAGCCCGCTTCGCAGGGGGGTTTTATACACTGAAGCTTTCTTT; CDR3aa: CASSPLRRGVLYTEAFF
abundance: .; v_gene: TRBV6-6; d_gene: TRBD1; j_gene: TRBJ2-7; CDR3nt: TGTGCCAGCAGTCCCCGGGACAGGGGGCGCTTTGTCAACGAGCAGTACTTC; CDR3aa: CASSPRDRGRFVNEQYF
abundance: few; v_gene: TRBV11-3; d_gene: TRBD1; j_gene: TRBJ1-3; CDR3nt: TGTGCCAGCAGCTGGACAGGGAGCTCTGGAAACACCATATATTTT; CDR3aa: CASSWTGSSGNTIYF
abundance: once; v_gene: TRBV27; d_gene: .; j_gene: TRBJ2-5; CDR3nt: TGTGCCAGCAACAAACAGGGAAGGGAGACCCAGTACTTC; CDR3aa: CASNKQGRETQYF